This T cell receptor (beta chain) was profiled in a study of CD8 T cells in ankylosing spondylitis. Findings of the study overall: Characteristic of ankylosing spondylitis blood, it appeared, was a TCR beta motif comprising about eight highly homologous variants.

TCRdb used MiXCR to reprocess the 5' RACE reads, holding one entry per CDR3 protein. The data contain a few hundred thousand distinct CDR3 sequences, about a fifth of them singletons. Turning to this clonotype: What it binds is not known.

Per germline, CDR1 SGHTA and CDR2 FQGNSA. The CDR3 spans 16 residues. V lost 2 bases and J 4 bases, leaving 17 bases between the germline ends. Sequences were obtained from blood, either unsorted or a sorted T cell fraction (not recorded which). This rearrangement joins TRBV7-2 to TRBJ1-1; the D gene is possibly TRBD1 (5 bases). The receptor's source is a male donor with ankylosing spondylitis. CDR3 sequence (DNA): TGTGCCAGCAGCTTATATGGGTGGGGGTCCGGCACTGAAGCTTTCTTT. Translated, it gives CASSLYGWGSGTEAFF.